Listed below are T cell receptor beta chains from one sample, sequenced in a study of shared clonotypes between healthy human individuals. Produced via immunoSEQ multiplex PCR; TCRdb's table is partial and in-frame only. The sample yields fewer than 2.5 million clones, roughly 93% seen once. The sequenced sample consisted of naive CD4+ T cells from PBMCs. These receptor sequences come from a man aged 18 to 30 in good health. Some clones in this sample may be carry-over from other donors' samples. Both conserved end residues are part of each CDR3. A D gene is named only where the DNA matches it firmly. Some rows mark clone size as missing; the rest say once, few, many or name a class of expanded clone.

>NA|TRBV6-6|TRBJ2-1|TRBD1
CASSSWGTGSGNEQFF
TGTGCCAGCAGTTCCTGGGGGACAGGGAGCGGAAATGAGCAGTTCTTC
>NA|TRBV19|TRBJ1-2|NA
CASSTSHGYTF
TGTGCCAGTAGTACCAGCCATGGCTACACCTTC
>NA|TRBV15|TRBJ2-5|TRBD2
CATSRGGGRRQETQYF
TGTGCCACCAGCAGGGGGGGAGGGCGGAGGCAAGAGACCCAGTACTTC
>NA|TRBV18|TRBJ1-5|NA
CASSPGILRNQPQHF
TGTGCCAGCTCACCGGGTATTTTGAGGAATCAGCCCCAGCATTTT
>NA|TRBV30|TRBJ2-3|NA
CAIEPGSTDTQYF
TGTGCCATAGAACCTGGGTCTACAGATACGCAGTATTTT
>NA|TRBV18|TRBJ1-4|TRBD1
CASSPIQGGFSTNEKLFF
TGTGCCAGCTCACCGATTCAGGGGGGATTTTCAACTAATGAAAAACTGTTTTTT
>NA|TRBV28|TRBJ1-2|NA
CASSLPSGWSNGYTF
TGTGCCAGCAGTTTACCCTCGGGTTGGTCCAATGGCTACACCTTC
>NA|TRBV7-9|TRBJ2-5|TRBD2
CASSVGRLAGDNQETQYF
TGTGCCAGCAGCGTCGGAAGACTAGCGGGAGACAACCAAGAGACCCAGTACTTC
>NA|TRBV28|TRBJ1-4|NA
CASNVGGARSSTNEKLFF
TGTGCCAGCAACGTGGGGGGGGCGAGGTCCTCAACTAATGAAAAACTGTTTTTT
>once|TRBV7-2|TRBJ1-2|TRBD1
CASSLGTGLGGYTF
TGTGCCAGCAGCTTAGGGACAGGGCTCGGTGGCTACACCTTC
>once|TRBV9|TRBJ1-2|TRBD1
CASSVGWGQNYGYTF
TGTGCCAGCAGCGTAGGCTGGGGACAGAACTATGGCTACACCTTC
>NA|TRBV7-2|TRBJ1-5|TRBD1
CASSLGTGGWQPQHF
TGTGCCAGCAGCTTAGGGACAGGGGGTTGGCAGCCCCAGCATTTT
>NA|TRBV29-1|TRBJ2-7|TRBD2
CSVAGLALRPHEQYF
TGCAGCGTTGCGGGACTAGCGCTAAGACCCCACGAGCAGTACTTC
>once|TRBV10-3|TRBJ2-5|NA
CAIGGRVGGVGETQYF
TGTGCCATCGGAGGACGAGTAGGAGGGGTGGGAGAGACCCAGTACTTC